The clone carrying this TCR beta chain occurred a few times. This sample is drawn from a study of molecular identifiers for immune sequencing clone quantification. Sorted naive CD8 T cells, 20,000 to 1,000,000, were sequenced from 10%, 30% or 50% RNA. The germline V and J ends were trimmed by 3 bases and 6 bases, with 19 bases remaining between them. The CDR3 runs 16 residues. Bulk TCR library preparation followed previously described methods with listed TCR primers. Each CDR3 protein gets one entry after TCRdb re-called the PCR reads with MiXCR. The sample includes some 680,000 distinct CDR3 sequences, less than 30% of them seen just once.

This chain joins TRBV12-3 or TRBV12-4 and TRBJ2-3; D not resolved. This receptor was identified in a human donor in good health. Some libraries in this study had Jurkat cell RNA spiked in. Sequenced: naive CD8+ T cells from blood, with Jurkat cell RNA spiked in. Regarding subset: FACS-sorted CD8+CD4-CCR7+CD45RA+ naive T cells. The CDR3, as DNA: TGTGCCAGCAGTTTGGTAGGGCAGGTCCATGGCGATACGCAGTATTTT. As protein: CASSLVGQVHGDTQYF.